This TCR beta chain originates from a study of blood T cells in healthy people across ages. The authors ran a second PCR of about 7 to 12 cycles using a sample-barcoded 5' primer and a J-beta primer mix. TCRdb passed the 5' RACE reads through MiXCR, listing each CDR3 protein once. Altogether fewer than 800,000 distinct CDR3 sequences are present, more than 20% being singletons, with the ten largest covering 8% to 10%. In its sample, this clonotype was seen a few times. This CDR3 has 14 residues. The V gene's germline CDR1 is SGDLS and CDR2 YYNGEE. V was trimmed by 3 bases and J by 6 bases, leaving 16 bases between them. This same sample was also part of a study on T cells of mothers and their children.

What was sequenced was blood. This receptor was taken from a boy younger than 18 in good health. The V gene is TRBV9, the J gene TRBJ2-7, with unresolved D. Here the CDR3 reads CASSERHLPSEQYF. The CDR3 DNA is TGTGCCAGCAGCGAACGACACCTACCCAGCGAGCAGTACTTC.